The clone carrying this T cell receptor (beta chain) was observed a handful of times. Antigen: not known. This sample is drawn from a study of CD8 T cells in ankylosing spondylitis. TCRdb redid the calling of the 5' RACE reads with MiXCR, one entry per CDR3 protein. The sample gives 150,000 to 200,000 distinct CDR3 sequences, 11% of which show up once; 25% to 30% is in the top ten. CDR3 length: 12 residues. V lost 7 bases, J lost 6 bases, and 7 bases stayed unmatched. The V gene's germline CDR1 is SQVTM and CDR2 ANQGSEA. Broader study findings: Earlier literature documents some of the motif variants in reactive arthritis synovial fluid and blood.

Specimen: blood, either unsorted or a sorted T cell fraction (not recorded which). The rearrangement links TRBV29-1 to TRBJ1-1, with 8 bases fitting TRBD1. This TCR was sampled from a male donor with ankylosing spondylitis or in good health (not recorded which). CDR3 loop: CSARTGRAEAFF. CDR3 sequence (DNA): TGCAGCGCTAGGACAGGGCGGGCTGAAGCTTTCTTT.